Sequencing of this T cell receptor (beta chain) was carried out in a study of cytomegalovirus exposure and HLA in healthy donors. With 0 bases clipped from V and 2 bases from J, the junction kept 3 bases outside the gene matches. This CDR3 contains 15 residues. Germline V gene lookup returns CDR1 SGHTA and CDR2 FQGNSA. The PCR had 60 Vbeta and 13 Jbeta primers. Assay used: immunoSEQ multiplex PCR; TCRdb lists only in-frame clones, some missing. The profile shows about 93,000 clones, approximately 60% of them singletons. The specimen was PBMCs. This chain joins TRBV7-2 and TRBJ2-7, with TRBD1 identical over 8 bases. This TCR was sampled from a boy aged 10-17 years in good health and CMV-seropositive. CDR3 nucleotide sequence: TGTGCCAGCAGCTTAGCGCTGGACAGGGCCTACGAGCAGTACTTC. Its translation is CASSLALDRAYEQYF.